Below, 10 T cell receptor beta chains from the same sample are listed, as sequenced in a study of cytomegalovirus exposure and HLA in healthy donors. The primer mix had 60 Vbeta and 13 Jbeta primers. Sequenced by immunoSEQ multiplex PCR; TCRdb stores in-frame clones only, minus some. There are approximately 150,000 clones in the sample; 73% occur only once, and 5.4% lies in the top ten. The sequenced sample consisted of PBMCs. These receptors were obtained from a woman between 18 and 30 years old in good health and CMV-seropositive.

With respect to this clone: The sample carries other DNA sequences with the same CDR3. The chain joins TRBV9 to TRBJ2-3; 8 nucleotides align to TRBD2. Germline CDR1 and CDR2: SGDLS and YYNGEE. This CDR3 contains 16 residues. With 0 bases clipped from V and 1 base from J, the junction kept 4 bases outside the gene matches. CDR3 residues: CASSVVSSGGTDTQYF. DNA of the CDR3: TGTGCCAGCAGCGTAGTGAGTAGCGGGGGCACAGATACGCAGTATTTT.

This chain connects TRBV5-4 to TRBJ1-1; 10 bases are shared with TRBD1. With V trimmed by 2 bases and J by 0 bases, 7 bases remained unmatched. Germline lookup yields CDR1 SGHNT and CDR2 YYREEE (reference sequence). The CDR3 totals 17 residues. In DNA, the CDR3 is TGTGCCAGCAGCTTACCCCCGGGACAGGGGATGAACACTGAAGCTTTCTTT. Its translation is CASSLPPGQGMNTEAFF.

The rearrangement uses TRBV10-3 and TRBJ1-2; D remains ambiguous. Trimming shortened V by 8 bases and J by 4 bases, and 14 bases separated the two germline ends. The CDR3 is made up of 13 amino acids. CDR1 is ENHRY and CDR2 is SYGVKD in the germline V gene. DNA of the CDR3: TGTGCCATCGGAAGGAGGGATAGCTATGGCTACACCTTC. Protein sequence: CAIGRRDSYGYTF.

The V and J genes are TRBV18 and TRBJ1-6, with TRBD1 as a possible D gene (5 bases). Looked up from germline, CDR1 is KGHSH and CDR2 is LQKENI. V lost 6 bases, J lost 7 bases, and 13 bases lay in between. CDR3 size: 14 residues. DNA for the CDR3: TGTGCCAGCTCCCTGACAGTCGGGAATTCACCCCTCCACTTT. Its translation: CASSLTVGNSPLHF.

The chain combines TRBV6-7 with TRBJ2-5, with 11 nucleotides matching TRBD2. TRBV6-7 is designated an ORF whose function remains uncertain. The length of the CDR3 is 16 residues. V gave up 1 base and J gave up 1 base; unmatched junction bases: 2. CDR3 sequence reads: CASSYWGLAVQETQYF. CDR3 nucleotide sequence: TGTGCCAGCAGTTACTGGGGACTAGCGGTCCAAGAGACCCAGTACTTC.

This clone was observed a few times. The CDR3 DNA is TGTGCCAGCAGCCAAGATCTCGGGATATACTACGATGGCTACACCTTC. This gives the protein CASSQDLGIYYDGYTF. The chain recombines TRBV4-2 with TRBJ1-2; no clear D. Looked up from germline, CDR1 is LGHNA and CDR2 is YNFKEQ. The CDR3 spans 16 residues. Trimming took 0 bases from V and 6 from J, leaving 17 bases between them.

This clone was recorded once. The chain couples TRBV10-3 to TRBJ1-1; D is uncertain. The CDR3 covers 18 residues. Deletions cut 5 bases from V and 1 base from J, with 23 bases between. Germline CDR1 and CDR2: ENHRY and SYGVKD. As DNA, the CDR3 is TGTGCCATCAGTAAAGAGAAGCGTCCGCCTACCTCGAACACTGAAGCTTTCTTT. Amino acid sequence: CAISKEKRPPTSNTEAFF.

This sequence joins TRBV4-1 and TRBJ1-3; D ambiguous. V lost 0 bases and J 0 bases, leaving 6 bases between the germline ends. CDR3 length: 15 amino acids. Per germline, CDR1 MGHRA and CDR2 YSYEKL. For the CDR3, the DNA is TGCGCCAGCAGCCAAGATCCCAGCTCTGGAAACACCATATATTTT. Protein sequence: CASSQDPSSGNTIYF.

The V call is TRBV4-2, the J call TRBJ1-4; unclear D gene. CDR1 is LGHNA, CDR2 YNFKEQ, per germline. The length of the CDR3 is 17 residues. The CDR3 DNA follows: TGTGTTCAAACAGAAGACGGCATACGTGTGGCTAATGAAAAACTGTTTTTT. This translates into CVQTEDGIRVANEKLFF.

In its sample, this clone was seen once. The chain links TRBV7-3 to TRBJ2-3; D is possibly TRBD2 (6 bases). V shed 5 bases and J shed 4 bases, with 13 bases lying between them. The CDR3 loop spans 14 amino acids. From germline, CDR1 is SGHTA and CDR2 FQGTGA. The CDR3 spells CASSARDLPDTQYF. The CDR3 DNA reads as TGTGCCAGCAGCGCCCGGGACTTACCAGATACGCAGTATTTT.